The source of this T cell receptor (beta chain) is a study of graft-versus-host responses after intestinal transplantation. Study observations and caveats: Patients with graft-donor T cell macrochimerism had high graft-versus-host to host-versus-graft clonal ratios in allografts.

Looked up from germline, CDR1 is SGHAT and CDR2 is FQDESV (reference sequence). The CDR3 covers 18 residues. V lost 5 bases and J lost 1, with 20 bases in between. As for this clone: The antigen is unknown.

Clones were sequenced by immunoSEQ multiplex PCR, and TCRdb holds only the in-frame ones, with some missing. There are about 47,000 clones in the sample; approximately 94% occur only once, and around 1.5% lies in the top ten. Sequencing used PBMCs, obtained about 320 days after intestinal transplant. This receptor was obtained from a human patient who received an intestinal transplant, so some T cells may come from the graft donor. The chain combines TRBV11-1 with TRBJ2-2, with D perhaps matching TRBD1 (6 bases). The CDR3 is CASSTTGPRGENTGELFF. CDR3 bases: TGTGCCAGCAGCACCACAGGGCCCCGAGGGGAGAACACCGGGGAGCTGTTTTTT.